What follows is one TCR beta chain and its context. The CDR3 extends over 14 amino acids. Germline CDR1 is SGHTA and CDR2 is FQGTGA. V was clipped by 5 bases and J by 8 bases, with 16 bases between them. Profiling relied on immunoSEQ multiplex PCR, and the TCRdb table lists in-frame clones only, not all of them. The sample has some 52,000 clones, approximately 92% seen once. This record belongs to a study of T cell changes during pregnancy in multiple sclerosis. This chain joins TRBV7-3 and TRBJ2-1; a possible D gene is TRBD1 (6 bases). The sequencing used CD4+ T cells from peripheral blood mononuclear cells, collected in the third trimester of pregnancy. The TCR comes from a female donor with multiple sclerosis, enrolled in a pregnancy study. The chain's CDR3 is CASSLGTFRDEQFF. The CDR3, as DNA: TGTGCCAGCAGCCTTGGGACATTTCGTGATGAGCAGTTCTTC.